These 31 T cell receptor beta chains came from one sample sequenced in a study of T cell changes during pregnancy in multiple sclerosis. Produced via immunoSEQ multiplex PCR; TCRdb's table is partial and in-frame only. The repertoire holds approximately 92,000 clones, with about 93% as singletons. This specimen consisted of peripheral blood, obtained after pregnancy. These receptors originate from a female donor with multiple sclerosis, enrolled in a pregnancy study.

The CDR3 region has the DNA TGTGCCAGCAGTGCCGAGGGGGTCTCCTACGAGCAGTACTTC. It yields the protein CASSAEGVSYEQYF. V usage is TRBV2 and J usage is TRBJ2-7; D is possibly TRBD1 (6 bases). V was clipped by 4 bases and J by 0 bases, with 10 bases between them. The length of the CDR3 is 14 residues. Per the germline V gene, CDR1 is SNHLY and CDR2 is FYNNEI.

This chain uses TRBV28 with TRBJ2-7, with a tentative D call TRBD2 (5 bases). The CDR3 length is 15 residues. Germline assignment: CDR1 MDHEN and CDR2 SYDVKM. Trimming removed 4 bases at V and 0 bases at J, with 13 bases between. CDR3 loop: CASSSPSGSSYEQYF. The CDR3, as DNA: TGTGCCAGCAGTTCCCCCAGCGGTAGCTCCTACGAGCAGTACTTC.

The CDR3 region has the DNA TGTGCCAGCAGTTCAGGCGGGGGCTCCTACAATGAGCAGTTCTTC. Translated: CASSSGGGSYNEQFF. The chain combines TRBV27 with TRBJ2-1, with 7 bases matching TRBD2. The CDR3 runs 15 residues. The trim removed 4 bases at V and 0 bases at J, leaving 3 bases unmatched. Germline lookup yields CDR1 MNHEY and CDR2 SMNVEV (reference sequence).

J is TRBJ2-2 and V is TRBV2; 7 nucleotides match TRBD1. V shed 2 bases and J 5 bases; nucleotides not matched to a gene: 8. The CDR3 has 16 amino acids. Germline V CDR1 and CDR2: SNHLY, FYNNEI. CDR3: CASSEIMGQTTGELFF. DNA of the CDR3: TGTGCCAGCAGTGAAATTATGGGACAGACGACCGGGGAGCTGTTTTTT.

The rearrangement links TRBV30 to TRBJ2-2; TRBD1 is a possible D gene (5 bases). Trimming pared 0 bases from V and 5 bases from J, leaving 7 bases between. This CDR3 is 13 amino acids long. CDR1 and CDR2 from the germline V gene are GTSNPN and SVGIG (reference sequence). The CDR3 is CAWSVGDTGELFF. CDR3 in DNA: TGTGCCTGGAGTGTAGGGGATACCGGGGAGCTGTTTTTT. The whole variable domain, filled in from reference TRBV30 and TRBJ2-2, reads SQTIHQWPATLVQPVGSPLSLECTVEGTSNPNLYWYRQAAGRGLQLLFYSVGIGQISSEVPQNLSASRPQDRQFILSSKKLLLSDSGFYLCAWSVGDTGELFFGEGSRLTVL.

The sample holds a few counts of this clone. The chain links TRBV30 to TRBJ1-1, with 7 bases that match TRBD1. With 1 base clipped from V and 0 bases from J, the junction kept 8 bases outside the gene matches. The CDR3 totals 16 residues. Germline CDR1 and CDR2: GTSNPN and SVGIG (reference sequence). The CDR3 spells CAWSGGDRLLNTEAFF. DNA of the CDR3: TGTGCCTGGAGTGGAGGGGACAGATTATTGAACACTGAAGCTTTCTTT.

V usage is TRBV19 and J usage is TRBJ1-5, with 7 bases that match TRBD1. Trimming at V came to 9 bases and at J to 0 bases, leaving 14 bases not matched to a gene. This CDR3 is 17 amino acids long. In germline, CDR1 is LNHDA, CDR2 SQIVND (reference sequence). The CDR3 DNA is TGTGCCAGCAAACACGGGACAGCCAAATATAGCAATCAGCCCCAGCATTTT. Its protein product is CASKHGTAKYSNQPQHF.

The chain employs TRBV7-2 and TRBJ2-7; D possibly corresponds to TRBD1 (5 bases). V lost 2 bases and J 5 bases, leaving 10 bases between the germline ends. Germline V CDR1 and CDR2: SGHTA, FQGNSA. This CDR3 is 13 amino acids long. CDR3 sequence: CASSLTQGHEQYF. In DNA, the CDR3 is TGTGCCAGCAGCTTAACCCAGGGCCACGAGCAGTACTTC.

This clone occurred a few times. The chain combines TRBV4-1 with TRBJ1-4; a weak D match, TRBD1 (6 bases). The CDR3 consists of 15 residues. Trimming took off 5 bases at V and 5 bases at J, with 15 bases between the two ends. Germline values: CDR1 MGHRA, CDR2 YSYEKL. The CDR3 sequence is CASSKVGTQNEKLFF. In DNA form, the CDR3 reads TGCGCCAGCAGCAAAGTCGGGACACAGAATGAAAAACTGTTTTTT.

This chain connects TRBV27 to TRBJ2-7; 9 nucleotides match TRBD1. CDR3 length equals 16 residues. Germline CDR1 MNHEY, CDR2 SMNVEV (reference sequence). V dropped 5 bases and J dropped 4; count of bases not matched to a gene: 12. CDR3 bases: TGTGCCAGCAGTCCTCGAACCCCGACAGGGGGTTACGAGCAGTACTTC. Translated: CASSPRTPTGGYEQYF.

The CDR3 is CASSFSTGVSSGNTIYF. DNA for the CDR3: TGTGCCAGCAGCTTTTCGACAGGGGTGTCGTCTGGAAACACCATATATTTT. J is TRBJ1-3 and V is TRBV11-2; 8 bases map to TRBD1. J gave up 1 base and V 3 bases, and 8 bases lay outside the gene matches. Looked up from germline, CDR1 is SGHAT and CDR2 is FQNNGV. This CDR3 comprises 17 residues. Full variable domain (outside the CDR3, taken from reference TRBV11-2 and TRBJ1-3): EAGVAQSPRYKIIEKRQSVAFWCNPISGHATLYWYQQILGQGPKLLIQFQNNGVVDDSQLPKDRFSAERLKGVDSTLKIQPAKLEDSAVYLCASSFSTGVSSGNTIYFGEGSWLTVV.

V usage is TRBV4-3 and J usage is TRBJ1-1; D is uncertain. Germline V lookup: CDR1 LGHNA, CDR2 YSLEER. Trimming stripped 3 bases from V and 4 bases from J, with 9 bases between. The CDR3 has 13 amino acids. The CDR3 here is CASSQGFFTEAFF. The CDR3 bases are TGCGCCAGCAGCCAGGGCTTCTTCACTGAAGCTTTCTTT.

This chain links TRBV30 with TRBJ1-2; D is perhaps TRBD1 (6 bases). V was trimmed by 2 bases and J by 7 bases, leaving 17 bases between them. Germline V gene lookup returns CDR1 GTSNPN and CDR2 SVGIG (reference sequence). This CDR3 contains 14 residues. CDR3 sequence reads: CAWSLGSGGSGYTF. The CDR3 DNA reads TGTGCCTGGAGTCTGGGATCGGGGGGCTCTGGCTACACCTTC.

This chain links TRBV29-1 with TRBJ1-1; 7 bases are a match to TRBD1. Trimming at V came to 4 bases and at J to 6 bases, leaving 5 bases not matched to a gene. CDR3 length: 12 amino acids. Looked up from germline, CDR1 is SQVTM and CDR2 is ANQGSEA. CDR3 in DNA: TGCAGCGTTGCCGAGGGGGCAGCTGAAGCTTTCTTT. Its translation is CSVAEGAAEAFF.

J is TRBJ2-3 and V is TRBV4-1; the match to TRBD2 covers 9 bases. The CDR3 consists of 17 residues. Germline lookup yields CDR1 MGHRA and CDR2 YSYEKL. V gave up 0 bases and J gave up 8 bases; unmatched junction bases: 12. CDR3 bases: TGCGCCAGCAGCCAAGAAATAGCGGGAGTCCGAGGTGGTACGCAGTATTTT. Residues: CASSQEIAGVRGGTQYF.

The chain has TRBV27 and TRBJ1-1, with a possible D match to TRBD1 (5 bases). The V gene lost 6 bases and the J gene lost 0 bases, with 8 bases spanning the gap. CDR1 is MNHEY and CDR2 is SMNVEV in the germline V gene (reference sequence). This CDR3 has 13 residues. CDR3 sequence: CASRETVNTEAFF. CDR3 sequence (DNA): TGTGCCAGCAGGGAGACAGTGAACACTGAAGCTTTCTTT.

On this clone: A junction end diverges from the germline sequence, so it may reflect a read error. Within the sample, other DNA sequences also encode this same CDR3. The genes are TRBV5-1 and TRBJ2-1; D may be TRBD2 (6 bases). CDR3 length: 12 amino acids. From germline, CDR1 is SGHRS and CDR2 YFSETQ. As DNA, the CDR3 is TGCGCCAGCAGTTTGGGACTGCGGGAGCAGTTCTTC. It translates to CASSLGLREQFF. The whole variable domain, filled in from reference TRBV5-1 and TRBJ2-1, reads KAGVTQTPRYLIKTRGQQVTLSCSPISGHRSVSWYQQTPGQGLQFLFEYFSETQRNKGNFPGRFSGRQFSNSRSEMNVSTLELGDSALYLCASSLGLREQFFGPGTRLTVL.

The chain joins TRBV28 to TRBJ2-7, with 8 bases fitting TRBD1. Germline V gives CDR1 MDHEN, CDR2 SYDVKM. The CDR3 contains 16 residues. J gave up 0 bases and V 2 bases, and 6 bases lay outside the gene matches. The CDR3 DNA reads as TGTGCCAGCAGTTTACCGGACAGGGACAGCTCCTACGAGCAGTACTTC. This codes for CASSLPDRDSSYEQYF.

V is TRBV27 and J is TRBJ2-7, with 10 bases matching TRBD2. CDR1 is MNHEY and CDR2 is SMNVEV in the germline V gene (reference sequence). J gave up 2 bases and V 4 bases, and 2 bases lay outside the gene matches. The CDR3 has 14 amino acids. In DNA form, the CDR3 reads TGTGCCAGCAGTTCCGGGACTAGCGCCTACGAGCAGTACTTC. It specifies CASSSGTSAYEQYF.

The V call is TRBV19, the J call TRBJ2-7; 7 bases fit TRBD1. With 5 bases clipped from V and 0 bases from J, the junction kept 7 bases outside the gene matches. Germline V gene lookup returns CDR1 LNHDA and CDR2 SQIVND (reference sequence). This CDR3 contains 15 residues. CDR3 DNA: TGTGCCAGTAGTGGAACAGGGGACAGCTCCTACGAGCAGTACTTC. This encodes CASSGTGDSSYEQYF.

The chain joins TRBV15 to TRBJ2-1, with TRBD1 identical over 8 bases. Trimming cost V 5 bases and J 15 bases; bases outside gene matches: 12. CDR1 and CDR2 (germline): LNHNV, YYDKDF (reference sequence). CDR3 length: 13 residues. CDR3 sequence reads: CATSGRGGQGGFF. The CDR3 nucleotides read TGTGCCACCAGCGGGAGAGGTGGACAGGGTGGGTTCTTC.

In DNA form, the CDR3 reads TGCGCCAGCAGCCCGGGAGCCTACAATGAGCAGTTCTTC. Amino acids: CASSPGAYNEQFF. The J gene is TRBJ2-1, the V gene TRBV4-1; D may be TRBD2 (6 bases). CDR3 size: 13 residues. The V end was cut by 4 bases, the J end by 2 bases, with 6 bases between. Germline CDR1 is MGHRA and CDR2 is YSYEKL.

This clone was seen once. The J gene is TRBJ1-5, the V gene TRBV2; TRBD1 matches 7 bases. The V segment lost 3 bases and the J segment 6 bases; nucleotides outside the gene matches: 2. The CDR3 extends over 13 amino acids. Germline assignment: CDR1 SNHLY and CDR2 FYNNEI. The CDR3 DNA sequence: TGTGCCAGCAGTGACAGGGGGATTCAGCCCCAGCATTTT. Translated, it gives CASSDRGIQPQHF.

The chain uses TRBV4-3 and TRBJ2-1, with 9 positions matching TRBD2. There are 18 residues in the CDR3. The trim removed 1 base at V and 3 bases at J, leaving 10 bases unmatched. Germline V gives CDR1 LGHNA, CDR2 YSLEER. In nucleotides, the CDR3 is TGCGCCAGCAGCCAAGCCCTCCTTACTAGCGGGTTCTACAATGAGCAGTTCTTC. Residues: CASSQALLTSGFYNEQFF.

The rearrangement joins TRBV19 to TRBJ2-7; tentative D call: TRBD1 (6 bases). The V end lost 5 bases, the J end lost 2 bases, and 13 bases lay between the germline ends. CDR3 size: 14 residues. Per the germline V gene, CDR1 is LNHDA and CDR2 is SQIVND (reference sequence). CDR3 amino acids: CASSGQTFTYEQYF. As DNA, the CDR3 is TGTGCCAGTAGTGGACAGACTTTTACCTACGAGCAGTACTTC.

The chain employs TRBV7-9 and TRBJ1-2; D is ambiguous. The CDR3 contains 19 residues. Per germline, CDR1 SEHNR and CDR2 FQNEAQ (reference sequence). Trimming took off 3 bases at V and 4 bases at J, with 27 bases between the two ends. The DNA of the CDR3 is TGTGCCAGCAGCTTGGCCCCCGGGGAACAGCACTACTCTTCCTATGGCTACACCTTC. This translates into CASSLAPGEQHYSSYGYTF.

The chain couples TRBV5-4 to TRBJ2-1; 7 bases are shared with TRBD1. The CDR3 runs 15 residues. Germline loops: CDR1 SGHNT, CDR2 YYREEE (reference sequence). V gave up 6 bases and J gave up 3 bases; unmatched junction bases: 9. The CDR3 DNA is TGTGCCAGCACCGCCGGGACAGCCTACTACAATGAGCAGTTCTTC. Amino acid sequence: CASTAGTAYYNEQFF.

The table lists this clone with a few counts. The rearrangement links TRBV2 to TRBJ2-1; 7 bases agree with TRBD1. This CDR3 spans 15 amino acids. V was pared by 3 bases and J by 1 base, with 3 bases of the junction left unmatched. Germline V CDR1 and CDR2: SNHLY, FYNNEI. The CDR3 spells CASSDDRASYNEQFF. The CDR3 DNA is TGTGCCAGCAGTGACGACAGGGCTTCCTACAATGAGCAGTTCTTC.

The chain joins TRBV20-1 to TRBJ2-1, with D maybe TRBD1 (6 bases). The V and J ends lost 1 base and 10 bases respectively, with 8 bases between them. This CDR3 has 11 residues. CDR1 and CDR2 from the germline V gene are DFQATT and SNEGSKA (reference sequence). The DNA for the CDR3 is TGCAGTGCTAGAGGAGGGACAGAGCAGTTCTTC. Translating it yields CSARGGTEQFF.

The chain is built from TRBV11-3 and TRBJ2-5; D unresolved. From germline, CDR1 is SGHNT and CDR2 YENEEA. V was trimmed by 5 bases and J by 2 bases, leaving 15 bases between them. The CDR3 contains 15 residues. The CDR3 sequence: CASSPGRSVQETQYF. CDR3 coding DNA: TGTGCCAGCAGCCCCGGCCGGAGCGTACAAGAGACCCAGTACTTC. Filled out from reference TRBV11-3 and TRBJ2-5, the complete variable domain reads EAGVVQSPRYKIIEKKQPVAFWCNPISGHNTLYWYLQNLGQGPELLIRYENEEAVDDSQLPKDRFSAERLKGVDSTLKIQPAELGDSAVYLCASSPGRSVQETQYFGPGTRLLVL.

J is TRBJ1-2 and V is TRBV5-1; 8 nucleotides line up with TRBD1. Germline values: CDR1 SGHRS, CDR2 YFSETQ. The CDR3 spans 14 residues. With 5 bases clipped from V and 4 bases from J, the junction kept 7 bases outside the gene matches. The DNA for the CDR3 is TGCGCCAGCAGGACGACAGGGGACCTCTATGGCTACACCTTC. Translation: CASRTTGDLYGYTF.